The 8 T cell receptor beta chains presented below share a single source sample, sequenced in a study of cytomegalovirus exposure and HLA in healthy donors. The method was immunoSEQ multiplex PCR; TCRdb's version includes in-frame clones alone and lacks a portion of them. The table has 250,000 to 400,000 clones, 88% seen once. Sample: PBMCs. The receptor source for this set is a man aged 25-40 years in good health and CMV-seronegative.

This clone was detected once. This sequence joins TRBV7-8 and TRBJ2-7; no clear D. CDR3 size: 12 residues. Per germline, CDR1 SGHVS and CDR2 FQNEAQ. V dropped 1 base and J dropped 4 bases, with 5 bases sitting between them. The CDR3 loop is CASSLDIYEQYF. The CDR3 DNA reads as TGTGCCAGCAGCTTAGACATTTACGAGCAGTACTTC. Full variable domain (remainder filled in from reference TRBV7-8 and TRBJ2-7): GAGVSQSPRYKVAKRGQDVALRCDPISGHVSLFWYQQALGQGPEFLTYFQNEAQLDKSGLPSDRFFAERPEGSVSTLKIQRTQQEDSAVYLCASSLDIYEQYFGPGTRLTVT.

This sequence joins TRBV9 and TRBJ2-7; 9 bases match TRBD2. The junction had 6 bases not matched to a gene; V was cut back by 0 bases and J by 2 bases. The germline V gene has CDR1 SGDLS and CDR2 YYNGEE. The length of the CDR3 is 16 residues. This CDR3 reads CASSVGEGGGAYEQYF. In DNA form, the CDR3 reads TGTGCCAGCAGCGTAGGAGAGGGCGGGGGGGCCTACGAGCAGTACTTC.

This chain's CDR3 is CASTPGGAGANVLTF. Written as DNA, the CDR3 is TGTGCCAGCACCCCTGGGGGGGCTGGGGCCAACGTCCTGACTTTC. The genes are TRBV7-9 and TRBJ2-6, with 7 bases that match TRBD2. Trimming cost V 7 bases and J 2 bases; bases outside gene matches: 5. CDR3 length: 15 residues. Germline-derived CDR1 and CDR2 are SEHNR and FQNEAQ (reference sequence).

This clone was recorded once. The chain recombines TRBV9 with TRBJ1-2; D is undetermined. V lost 3 bases, J lost 4 bases, and 13 bases lay in between. Germline lookup yields CDR1 SGDLS and CDR2 YYNGEE. There are 14 residues in the CDR3. As DNA, the CDR3 is TGTGCCAGCAGCGAGACGGAGAGACGCTATGGCTACACCTTC. Its protein is CASSETERRYGYTF.

The chain carries TRBV27 and TRBJ1-2; D perhaps matches TRBD1 (6 bases). V lost 0 bases and J lost 9, with 14 bases in between. The V gene's germline CDR1 is MNHEY and CDR2 SMNVEV (reference sequence). This CDR3 region has 14 residues. The CDR3 here is CASSLSTGLYSYTF. The CDR3 DNA sequence: TGTGCCAGCAGTTTATCCACAGGGCTTTACAGCTACACCTTC.

The chain employs TRBV6-1 and TRBJ1-1; D not certain. Germline values: CDR1 MNHNS, CDR2 SASEGT. The V end lost 3 bases, the J end lost 0 bases, and 5 bases lay between the germline ends. The CDR3 loop spans 13 amino acids. CDR3: CASSDYLNTEAFF. The CDR3 region has the DNA TGTGCCAGCAGTGACTATCTGAACACTGAAGCTTTCTTT.

The V and J genes are TRBV5-1 and TRBJ1-1, with D unclear. Germline-derived CDR1 and CDR2 are SGHRS and YFSETQ. The germline V and J ends were trimmed by 2 bases and 0 bases, with 11 bases remaining between them. The length of the CDR3 is 15 residues. Written as DNA, the CDR3 is TGCGCCAGCAGCTTTGGCGGCAGCCTGAACACTGAAGCTTTCTTT. Protein sequence: CASSFGGSLNTEAFF.

Worth noting for this clone: The sample has other DNA sequences that encode this CDR3 too. J is TRBJ1-2 and V is TRBV7-9, with D possibly being TRBD1 (6 bases). The germline V and J ends were trimmed by 1 base and 5 bases, with 8 bases remaining between them. The CDR3 totals 13 residues. CDR1 and CDR2 from the germline V gene are SEHNR and FQNEAQ (reference sequence). CDR3 loop: CASSLGQGYGYTF. As DNA, the CDR3 is TGTGCCAGCAGCTTAGGTCAGGGGTATGGCTACACCTTC.